The text below deals with one T cell receptor beta chain. Its antigen remains unidentified. No qualities accompany the bases; no much larger clone lies one base away. The donors were 40 or so Caucasian individuals from Russia, aged 6 to 90 years, who were systemically healthy. Each donor gave roughly 9 milliliters of peripheral blood, drawn into EDTA-treated Vacutainer tubes. Ficoll-Paque density-gradient centrifugation was used to isolate PBMCs, with at least 7 million per sample. Trizol reagent was used to extract total RNA from the PBMCs, yielding at least 6 micrograms per sample. Naive CD45RAhigh/CD27high T cell percentages were measured by flow cytometry on a PBMC aliquot from every donor. This record belongs to a study of blood T cells in healthy people across ages (dated by TCRdb to the mid-2010s). Regarding the complete study: In model experiments, template switching captured roughly one uniquely barcoded TCR beta cDNA molecule for every two T cells. The study measured age-related changes in TCR beta repertoire diversity using deep sequencing normalized with unique cDNA molecular identifiers. The donors were split into four age groups: young (average around 17 years), middle-aged (around 37), aged (approximately 60) and long-lived (82). Two additional independent replicas of 1 million unique cDNA reads from the same blood draw were analyzed for two donors (one aged 18 to 30 and one aged 80 or older). Broad study findings and their caveats: Compared with the aged group, more naive CD4+ T cells, fewer expanded clones and increased TCR diversity were shown by the long-lived group, suggesting age selection. Total diversity estimates from one million sequenced T cells were considered lower bounds and underestimates. The CMV infection status of donors was not known, potentially confounding age-related changes in expanded clonotypes. As age increased, observed TCR beta diversity per million T cells dropped in a roughly linear way, and a significant reduction was already evident by age 40. Because profiling used bulk unsorted PBMCs, naive and antigen-experienced compartments could not be compared conclusively. The percentage of naive T cells measured by flow cytometry correlated strongly with observed TCR beta diversity.

The CDR3 goes from the cysteine to the phenylalanine over 12 residues. Of the read, only the CDR3 DNA is kept; its 36 bases are in frame from base 1. The germline V gene sets CDR1 to MDHEN and CDR2 to SYDVKM. Trimming leaves V shorter by 6 bases and J shorter by 5 bases, with the junction holding 1 base beyond the gene matches. Receptor libraries were prepared by 5' RACE. Sequencing relied on an Illumina HiSeq 2500. The second PCR ran for roughly 7 to 12 cycles and used a J-beta primer mix along with a sample-barcoded 5' primer. Each TCR beta cDNA molecule received a unique molecular identifier from a template-switch 5' adaptor carrying 12 random nucleotides. Each sample yielded at least 3 million CDR3-containing paired-end reads. All of the RNA was converted into first-strand cDNA using the Mint cDNA synthesis kit, with a TRBC-specific oligonucleotide serving as the primer. Following uracil-DNA glycosylase treatment, all cDNA underwent a first 18-cycle PCR with the universal primers M1SS and BC2_uni_R. The published analysis was carried out like this. For normalization, 1 million high-quality reads, each with a distinct molecular identifier, were randomly selected from each sample. Reads with shared molecular identifiers were discarded instead of being binned into consensus sequences. MiTCR, with a Q25 quality threshold and the strictest error-elimination algorithm, was used for CDR3 identification, clonotype clustering and error correction. A nonparametric unseen species model with Euler transformation was used to estimate a lower bound on total TCR beta diversity. The public reads were quality trimmed at Q25 with fastp and then assembled into clones with MiXCR by TCRdb, keeping productive beta chains. One record per CDR3 amino acid sequence lists the most common genes and DNA. The V and J calls here are based on TCRdb, not the publication. The sample table shows 760,000 or so distinct CDR3 sequences, and 20% to 25% are seen once. The ten largest clonotypes hold under 9.5% of the sample.

This sample was shared with a second study, whose subject was T cells of mothers and their children. The second paper states: Nine systemically healthy Caucasian individuals, comprising three mothers and their six children, were included as donors. cDNA synthesis consumed the entire amount of extracted RNA, loaded at approximately 1.4 ug RNA in each 15 ul reaction. Sample barcodes and 2-4 random nucleotides were added via the M1S primer in the second PCR. More than 8 million TCR beta CDR3 reads were obtained from each mother, and roughly 3 million reads were obtained from each child. Thymic selection similarly shapes TCR recombination output in related and unrelated pairs, with minor effect from inherited differences. Related mother-child pairs always showed normalized repertoire overlap that was slightly higher than in unrelated mother-child pairs, though the difference was never significant. Persistent microchimeric T cell clones were not detected, at a sensitivity of around 100 clones per million clonotypes. To look for features that set related mother-child pairs apart from unrelated individuals, the researchers ran deep NGS to compare the TCR beta repertoires of mothers and children. Mothers averaged roughly 40 +/- 4 years of age and children averaged around 11 +/- 4 years. After adapters were ligated using NEBNext reagents, the libraries underwent 100+100 nt paired-end sequencing on an Illumina HiSeq 2000. To prevent cross-contamination, the mother and child libraries were prepared a month apart and were sequenced in separate runs. Between about 500,000 and 2,100,000 distinct TCR beta clonotypes were identified per donor. Naive TCR beta clonotypes were estimated from low-frequency clonotypes matched to each donor's FACS-determined naive share, without sorting.

This TCR derives from a boy between 5 and 17 years old in good health. The chain was built from TRBV28 and TRBJ2-7, with TRBD1 matching 10 junction bases. Material for sequencing was blood. The bases are TGTGCCAGCAGGGGGACAGGGGACGAGCAGTACTTC. The translation is CASRGTGDEQYF.